The sequence of this TCR beta chain was determined in a study of early T cells in non-severe SARS-CoV-2 infection. Study-level information: Sequencing of bulk RNA from unsorted whole blood was done, without chain pairing. Study-level results: Database matching using VDJdb favored anti-spike CD8 responses, with private and CD4 specificities left missing.

Germline-derived CDR1 and CDR2 are SQVTM and ANQGSEA. V lost 1 base and J 3 bases, leaving 9 bases between the germline ends. CDR3 length equals 13 residues. A remark on this clonotype: Its cognate antigen is unknown.

As part of library construction, unique molecular identifiers were attached to individual cDNA molecules. TCRdb fed the 5' RACE reads into MiXCR, producing one record per CDR3 protein. The repertoire consists of 48,000 or so distinct CDR3 sequences, with over 5% occurring once and the leading ten covering about 7%. This specimen consisted of whole blood, obtained at baseline. The TCR comes from an adult who was a healthcare worker with PCR-confirmed SARS-CoV-2 infection or an uninfected control (not recorded which). V usage is TRBV29-1 and J usage is TRBJ2-5; D may be TRBD1 (6 bases). CDR3 residues: CSVEGTVKETQYF. The CDR3 DNA reads as TGCAGCGTTGAAGGGACAGTAAAAGAGACCCAGTACTTC.